This TCR beta chain is drawn from a study of T cell changes during pregnancy in multiple sclerosis. The method was immunoSEQ multiplex PCR; TCRdb's version includes in-frame clones alone and lacks a portion of them. The sample includes approximately 50,000 clones, about 90% of them seen just once. The CDR3 sequence is 17 residues long. Germline loops: CDR1 MDHEN, CDR2 SYDVKM. With 6 bases clipped from V and 5 bases from J, the junction kept 16 bases outside the gene matches. The chain recombines TRBV28 with TRBJ1-2; 9 nucleotides line up with TRBD1. Sample: peripheral blood, taken in the third trimester of pregnancy. The sequence was collected from a female donor in good health, enrolled as a control in a pregnancy study. The CDR3 DNA follows: TGTGCCAGCAGCCTGTCCTCGTGGACAGGGGTGTCGTATGGCTACACCTTC. Translation: CASSLSSWTGVSYGYTF.